The 20 T cell receptor beta chains reported below all come from one sample, sequenced in a study of blood T cells in healthy people across ages. Primers used in a second PCR of roughly 7 to 12 cycles were a sample-barcoded 5' primer and a J-beta primer mix. TCRdb analysed the 5' RACE reads with MiXCR anew, one entry per CDR3 protein. Among some 1.5 million distinct CDR3 sequences listed, 40% to 45% were seen once. The material sequenced was blood. The receptor set was obtained from a woman younger than 35 in good health.

The table lists this clonotype with a count of one. CDR3: CASTWVSHTQYF. Written as DNA, the CDR3 is TGTGCCAGCACCTGGGTTAGCCATACGCAGTATTTT. The chain recombines TRBV12-3 or TRBV12-4 with TRBJ2-3; D unresolved. The CDR3 is 12 amino acids. The germline V and J ends were trimmed by 7 bases and 7 bases, with 12 bases remaining between them.

This clonotype has just a few counts. V and J are TRBV4-3 and TRBJ2-1; tentative D call: TRBD2 (6 bases). This CDR3 has 16 amino acids. The V end lost 5 bases, the J end lost 6 bases, and 20 bases lay between the germline ends. Per germline, CDR1 LGHNA and CDR2 YSLEER. For the CDR3, the DNA is TGCGCCAGCAGCAAGGAGTTAACCGGGAGCTTCAATGAGCAGTTCTTC. Its translation is CASSKELTGSFNEQFF.

The rearrangement uses TRBV7-2 and TRBJ1-6; no definite D call. In germline, CDR1 is SGHTA, CDR2 FQGNSA. V lost 2 bases and J 8 bases, leaving 10 bases between the germline ends. The CDR3 runs to 14 residues. The CDR3 sequence is CASSLRHRDSPLHF. The CDR3 coding sequence is TGTGCCAGCAGCTTACGGCACCGGGATTCACCCCTCCACTTT.

Only a few counts were recorded for this clonotype. The rearrangement joins TRBV27 to TRBJ1-2; 8 positions match TRBD1. This CDR3 is built from 14 residues. Per germline, CDR1 MNHEY and CDR2 SMNVEV (reference sequence). Losses at the gene ends were 2 bases for V and 4 bases for J; bases not matched to a gene: 3. CDR3 coding DNA: TGTGCCAGCAGTTTAAGGACAGGGCTCTATGGCTACACCTTC. Its protein product is CASSLRTGLYGYTF.

This chain connects TRBV9 to TRBJ2-1; 15 bases map to TRBD2. This CDR3 comprises 15 residues. V lost 0 bases, J lost 10 bases, and 2 bases stayed unmatched. Germline V gene sequence: CDR1 SGDLS, CDR2 YYNGEE. CDR3 sequence: CASSVGGTSGREQFF. DNA for the CDR3: TGTGCCAGCAGCGTAGGGGGGACTAGCGGGAGGGAGCAGTTCTTC.

This rearrangement joins TRBV7-2 to TRBJ2-5; weak D call: TRBD2 (5 bases). This CDR3 region has 14 residues. V lost 4 bases and J lost 1, with 10 bases in between. Germline loops: CDR1 SGHTA, CDR2 FQGNSA. The CDR3 loop is CASSSGSLQETQYF. The DNA for the CDR3 is TGTGCCAGCAGCTCGGGGAGCCTCCAAGAGACCCAGTACTTC.

The V gene is TRBV20-1, the J gene TRBJ2-7, with 7 positions matching TRBD1. J gave up 5 bases and V 6 bases, and 16 bases lay outside the gene matches. The CDR3 is made up of 15 amino acids. CDR1 DFQATT and CDR2 SNEGSKA come from the germline V gene (reference sequence). CDR3 amino acids: CSARRFTGVSDEQYF. The CDR3 region has the DNA TGCAGTGCAAGAAGATTTACAGGGGTTAGCGACGAGCAGTACTTC.

This clonotype was observed a handful of times. The chain combines TRBV29-1 with TRBJ1-1, with TRBD1 as a possible D gene (5 bases). V lost 7 bases, J lost 6 bases, and 9 bases lay in between. Germline assignment: CDR1 SQVTM and CDR2 ANQGSEA. The CDR3 covers 10 residues. CDR3 in DNA: TGCAGCGCCAGGGTCGCTGAAGCTTTCTTT. Its protein is CSARVAEAFF.

The rearrangement uses TRBV5-1 and TRBJ1-4; no firm D call. The CDR3 spans 13 residues. Trimming took 4 bases from V and 8 from J, leaving 12 bases between them. Germline CDR1 SGHRS, CDR2 YFSETQ. The chain's CDR3 is CASSPGVEEKLFF. In nucleotides, the CDR3 is TGCGCCAGCAGCCCTGGAGTGGAGGAAAAACTGTTTTTT.

V usage is TRBV9 and J usage is TRBJ2-3; the D gene is possibly TRBD2 (6 bases). There are 16 residues in the CDR3. CDR1 and CDR2 (germline): SGDLS, YYNGEE. The V gene lost 0 bases and the J gene lost 0 bases, with 11 bases spanning the gap. The CDR3 nucleotides read TGTGCCAGCAGCGTAGTGAGCGGGTCTAGCACAGATACGCAGTATTTT. The encoded protein is CASSVVSGSSTDTQYF. Combining the CDR3 with reference TRBV9 and TRBJ2-3 gives the whole variable domain DSGVTQTPKHLITATGQRVTLRCSPRSGDLSVYWYQQSLDQGLQFLIQYYNGEERAKGNILERFSAQQFPDLHSELNLSSLELGDSALYFCASSVVSGSSTDTQYFGPGTRLTVL.

This chain connects TRBV6-5 to TRBJ2-7, with 13 bases that match TRBD2. CDR3 length equals 14 residues. Germline V gives CDR1 MNHEY, CDR2 SVGAGI. V shed 6 bases and J 5 bases; nucleotides not matched to a gene: 4. The DNA for the CDR3 is TGTGCCAGCAGAATACTAGCGGGGGGGAACGAGCAGTACTTC. Its protein is CASRILAGGNEQYF.

The rearrangement uses TRBV4-2 and TRBJ1-2; 10 bases map to TRBD1. Germline V gives CDR1 LGHNA, CDR2 YNFKEQ. This CDR3 spans 16 amino acids. Unmatched junction bases numbered 4, after V lost 0 bases and J lost 3 bases. The CDR3 loop reads CASSQDGTGADYGYTF. CDR3 DNA sequence: TGTGCCAGCAGCCAAGATGGGACAGGGGCTGACTATGGCTACACCTTC.

This clonotype occurred a few times. The rearrangement uses TRBV27 and TRBJ1-2, with D perhaps matching TRBD1 (6 bases). The CDR3 has 13 residues. The ends were cut back, 3 bases at V and 8 bases at J, with 13 bases in the middle. Germline values: CDR1 MNHEY, CDR2 SMNVEV (reference sequence). CDR3 region: CASSLGGMGGYTF. CDR3 DNA sequence: TGTGCCAGCAGTTTGGGGGGCATGGGAGGCTACACCTTC.

The genes are TRBV4-3 and TRBJ2-1, with TRBD2 as a possible D gene (5 bases). The V gene lost 2 bases and the J gene lost 0 bases, with 8 bases spanning the gap. CDR1 and CDR2 from the germline V gene are LGHNA and YSLEER. The CDR3 sequence is 15 residues long. This chain's CDR3 is CASSQIASSYNEQFF. The CDR3 DNA follows: TGCGCCAGCAGCCAAATAGCGAGCTCCTACAATGAGCAGTTCTTC.

The chain has TRBV27 and TRBJ1-1, with D possibly TRBD1 on 5 matching bases. The germline CDR1 and CDR2 sequences are MNHEY and SMNVEV (reference sequence). This CDR3 spans 14 amino acids. V gave up 8 bases and J gave up 6 bases, with 19 bases separating them. CDR3 residues: CASWARGSWSEAFF. The CDR3 DNA reads TGTGCCAGCTGGGCCCGGGGCAGTTGGTCTGAAGCTTTCTTT.

This clonotype was found a few times. The chain has TRBV12-3 or TRBV12-4 and TRBJ1-5, with TRBD1 as a possible D gene (6 bases). The V end was cut by 3 bases, the J end by 3 bases, with 9 bases between. The CDR3 has 14 residues. Written as DNA, the CDR3 is TGTGCCAGCAGTTTCGGACAGTTCAATCAGCCCCAGCATTTT. This translates into CASSFGQFNQPQHF.

Only a few counts were recorded for this clonotype. This chain links TRBV7-2 with TRBJ2-1, with D hard to call. There are 11 residues in the CDR3. The ends were cut back, 2 bases at V and 14 bases at J, with 10 bases in the middle. Germline V gene data show CDR1 as SGHTA and CDR2 as FQGNSA. The CDR3 DNA reads TGTGCCAGCAGCTTAAATACTGCAGAGTTCTTC. This sequence encodes CASSLNTAEFF.

The chain recombines TRBV10-3 with TRBJ1-1, with a weak D call TRBD1 (5 bases). There are 14 residues in the CDR3. CDR1 and CDR2 (germline): ENHRY, SYGVKD. The V end lost 2 bases, the J end lost 4 bases, and 11 bases lay between the germline ends. The CDR3 coding sequence is TGTGCCATCAGTGAGGGCCCGGGGGGCACTGAAGCTTTCTTT. Translated: CAISEGPGGTEAFF.

The V gene is TRBV15, the J gene TRBJ2-3; 8 positions match TRBD2. Germline lookup yields CDR1 LNHNV and CDR2 YYDKDF (reference sequence). This CDR3 is built from 17 residues. V lost 0 bases, J lost 1 base, and 6 bases stayed unmatched. The CDR3 loop reads CATSRDSSAGGTDTQYF. The CDR3 DNA reads TGTGCCACCAGCAGAGATTCATCAGCGGGGGGCACAGATACGCAGTATTTT.

The V gene is TRBV29-1, the J gene TRBJ2-5, with 9 nucleotides matching TRBD1. The ends lost 1 base at V and 3 bases at J; junction bases unmatched: 6. The CDR3 has 15 residues. CDR1 is SQVTM and CDR2 is ANQGSEA in the germline V gene. The CDR3 nucleotides read TGCAGCGTTGAAGGTGAGACAGGGGGAGAAGAGACCCAGTACTTC. This gives the protein CSVEGETGGEETQYF.